The 13 T cell receptor beta chains in this list originate from one sample, sequenced in a study of Ad26.COV2.S vaccination and SARS-CoV-2 variants. The treatment was: over 15 received Ad26.COV2.S at low or high dose, single or two shots; about 5 received placebo; per-sample allocation not given. The samples date from day 63 after the first vaccine or placebo injection. Profiled with immunoSEQ multiplex PCR; TCRdb holds only in-frame clones, not every one. The data contain 400,000 to 500,000 clones, more than 75% of them singletons. The material was peripheral blood, obtained in a trial of Ad26.COV2.S vaccine versus placebo. These receptors were obtained from a person aged 18-65 years who received the Ad26.COV2.S COVID-19 vaccine or a placebo.

This clone was observed a single time. The V gene is TRBV10-3, the J gene TRBJ2-5; a possible D gene is TRBD1 (6 bases). The CDR3 extends over 15 amino acids. CDR1 is ENHRY and CDR2 is SYGVKD in the germline V gene. V lost 10 bases, J lost 1 base, and 19 bases lay in between. In DNA form, the CDR3 reads TGTGCCAGTACCCCGCGAGGGGGACCCCAAGAGACCCAGTACTTC. Protein product: CASTPRGGPQETQYF.

This clone was seen just once. The rearrangement uses TRBV30 and TRBJ2-7; D gene ambiguous. The CDR3 has 12 amino acids. Trimming stripped 2 bases from V and 4 bases from J, with 9 bases between. The germline gives CDR1 GTSNPN, CDR2 SVGIG (reference sequence). The CDR3 reads CAWSLGHYEQYF. DNA for the CDR3: TGTGCCTGGAGTCTGGGCCATTACGAGCAGTACTTC.

For this clone: The same CDR3 is also encoded by other DNA sequences in this sample. The chain uses TRBV28 and TRBJ2-7, with D hard to call. V lost 3 bases to trimming and J lost 2 bases, with 5 bases between them. CDR3 size: 12 residues. Germline V gives CDR1 MDHEN, CDR2 SYDVKM. The CDR3 protein is CASSFSTYEQYF. In DNA form, the CDR3 reads TGTGCCAGCAGTTTCTCCACCTACGAGCAGTACTTC.

This rearrangement joins TRBV5-1 to TRBJ2-3, with no clear D. The V and J ends lost 4 bases and 3 bases respectively, with 9 bases between them. In germline, CDR1 is SGHRS, CDR2 YFSETQ. This CDR3 is built from 13 residues. The CDR3 loop reads CASSPLNTDTQYF. The CDR3 bases are TGCGCCAGCAGCCCCCTAAATACAGATACGCAGTATTTT.

This CDR3 is CASSFGAMGSYEQYF. Written as DNA, the CDR3 is TGTGCCAGCAGCTTTGGGGCTATGGGGTCCTACGAGCAGTACTTC. V is TRBV11-2 and J is TRBJ2-7, with TRBD1 as a possible D gene (5 bases). The germline CDR1 and CDR2 sequences are SGHAT and FQNNGV. The CDR3 runs 15 residues. With 3 bases removed from V and 1 base from J, the gap between germline ends came to 13 bases. Looking up the rest from reference TRBV11-2 and TRBJ2-7 gives the full variable domain: EAGVAQSPRYKIIEKRQSVAFWCNPISGHATLYWYQQILGQGPKLLIQFQNNGVVDDSQLPKDRFSAERLKGVDSTLKIQPAKLEDSAVYLCASSFGAMGSYEQYFGPGTRLTVT.

V and J are TRBV15 and TRBJ2-5; D gene uncertain. V gave up 5 bases and J gave up 0 bases, with 10 bases separating them. CDR1 is LNHNV, CDR2 YYDKDF, per germline (reference sequence). The length of the CDR3 is 14 residues. The CDR3 spells CATSPEGYQETQYF. The DNA of the CDR3 is TGTGCCACCAGCCCCGAAGGCTACCAAGAGACCCAGTACTTC.

The chain links TRBV12-3 or TRBV12-4 to TRBJ2-7; D unclear. The CDR3 sequence is 13 residues long. Trimming removed 4 bases from V and 5 bases from J, with 12 bases in between. CDR3 nucleotides: TGTGCCAGCAGTTCGACACCGAGGAACGAGCAGTACTTC. It yields the protein CASSSTPRNEQYF.

The V call is TRBV28, the J call TRBJ2-6; D unclear. CDR3 length: 14 amino acids. Trimming pared 5 bases from V and 9 bases from J, leaving 14 bases between. Germline V gives CDR1 MDHEN, CDR2 SYDVKM. CDR3 region: CASSPPGGFNVLTF. The DNA of the CDR3 is TGTGCCAGCAGTCCCCCCGGCGGATTCAACGTCCTGACTTTC.

V is TRBV19 and J is TRBJ1-5; D gene ambiguous. Trimming shortened V by 9 bases and J by 2 bases, and 14 bases separated the two germline ends. Germline V gene sequence: CDR1 LNHDA, CDR2 SQIVND (reference sequence). This CDR3 region has 14 residues. The CDR3 sequence is CASKYGGGNQPQHF. DNA of the CDR3: TGTGCCAGCAAGTACGGCGGAGGCAATCAGCCCCAGCATTTT. The full variable domain, in which reference TRBV19 and TRBJ1-5 provide the parts outside the CDR3, is DGGITQSPKYLFRKEGQNVTLSCEQNLNHDAMYWYRQDPGQGLRLIYYSQIVNDFQKGDIAEGYSVSREKKESFPLTVTSAQKNPTAFYLCASKYGGGNQPQHFGDGTRLSIL.

The rearrangement uses TRBV9 and TRBJ2-5, with a tentative D call TRBD1 (5 bases). The CDR3 sequence is 15 residues long. The V gene lost 0 bases and the J gene lost 4 bases, with 13 bases spanning the gap. Germline V gene lookup returns CDR1 SGDLS and CDR2 YYNGEE. CDR3 bases: TGTGCCAGCAGCGTAGGGGGATACCAGGGAGAGACCCAGTACTTC. Protein: CASSVGGYQGETQYF.

On this clone: Within the sample, other DNA sequences also encode this same CDR3. The CDR3: CAWSGTAYEQYF. In DNA form, the CDR3 reads TGTGCCTGGAGCGGGACAGCCTACGAGCAGTACTTC. The genes are TRBV30 and TRBJ2-7; TRBD1 agrees at 7 bases. CDR1 and CDR2 from the germline V gene are GTSNPN and SVGIG (reference sequence). The CDR3 length is 12 residues. Trimming took 3 bases from V and 2 from J; bases not matched to a gene: 1.

This clone was seen just once. The rearrangement uses TRBV6-5 and TRBJ2-2, with 7 bases identical to TRBD1. In germline, CDR1 is MNHEY, CDR2 SVGAGI. After removal of 0 bases from V and 6 bases from J, the junction contained 4 bases not matched to a gene. The CDR3 contains 15 residues. The CDR3 loop is CASSYSTGVAGELFF. CDR3 coding DNA: TGTGCCAGCAGTTACTCTACAGGGGTCGCCGGGGAGCTGTTTTTT.

The rearrangement joins TRBV6-2 or TRBV6-3 to TRBJ1-5; TRBD1 matches 8 bases. The CDR3 covers 14 residues. The V segment lost 4 bases and the J segment 5 bases; nucleotides outside the gene matches: 4. Germline V gene data show CDR1 as MNHEY and CDR2 as SVGEGT. The CDR3 nucleotides read TGTGCCAGCAGTTCACAGGGGGTTCATCAGCCCCAGCATTTT. Protein: CASSSQGVHQPQHF.